This is a list of T cell receptor beta chains from one sample in a study of T cell responses to AZD1222 COVID-19 vaccine. Assay used: immunoSEQ multiplex PCR; TCRdb lists only in-frame clones, some missing. This sample carries about 40,000 clones, 88% of them seen once, and the ten largest clones take 26%. Sequenced material: peripheral blood, taken 28 days after the second dose of the MenACWY control vaccine. All receptors come from an adult who received the MenACWY meningococcal vaccine as a control. The CDR3 runs from the conserved cysteine through the conserved F or W. Size values are once, few and many counts, or a class for expanded clones, and some rows have none.

v_gene,j_gene,abundance,CDR3aa
TRBV9,TRBJ1-1,-,CASSVTGANTEAFF
TRBV19,TRBJ2-7,-,CASSITSSGHEQYF
TRBV9,TRBJ2-1,-,CASSVDGSVGQFF
TRBV5-1,TRBJ2-1,-,CASNTPRTGGMGSYNEQFF
TRBV19,TRBJ2-7,-,CASSITGGQDSYEQYF
TRBV28,TRBJ2-1,-,CASSQTWWGSSYNEQFF
TRBV7-3,TRBJ2-1,-,CASSLDQSRTHNEQFF
TRBV28,TRBJ2-1,-,CASTTGGAYNEQFF
TRBV7-9,TRBJ2-7,few,CASTQGTGLPYEQYF
TRBV6-6,TRBJ2-7,-,CASSLTTRAYEQYF
TRBV9,TRBJ2-5,-,CASSVSGAGETQYF
TRBV11-1,TRBJ2-1,-,CASSYSGVTYNEQFF
TRBV5-4,TRBJ2-1,-,CASSRPAFYSSSYNEQFF
TRBV28,TRBJ2-4,once,CASSLFRDGNIQYF
TRBV28,TRBJ2-7,-,CASSLTVPGEQYF
TRBV7-3,TRBJ1-1,-,CASSWTANTEAFF
TRBV6-5,TRBJ2-1,-,CASSYFRLAGGNEQFF
TRBV6-2/TRBV6-3,TRBJ1-5,-,CASSYGPGGGQPQHF
TRBV10-3,TRBJ2-7,-,CAISDRVEQYF
TRBV9,TRBJ2-1,-,CASSGTSGKYNEQFF
TRBV5-5,TRBJ1-3,-,CASSPRGDSGNTIYF
TRBV9,TRBJ1-1,once,CASSVSYRNTEAFF
TRBV28,TRBJ2-3,-,CASNRGRGDTQYF
TRBV30,TRBJ2-3,-,CAWSVTADTQYF
TRBV2,TRBJ2-1,-,CASSPDFNEQFF
TRBV9,TRBJ2-1,-,CASSDGTSGRGYNEQFF
TRBV7-2,TRBJ1-2,-,CASSSLGASGYTF
TRBV19,TRBJ1-5,-,CASSTGTGFHQPQHF
TRBV7-9,TRBJ2-7,few,CASSPGTSSYEQYF
TRBV4-2,TRBJ2-1,-,CASSLTQRETYNEQFF
TRBV7-2,TRBJ2-7,-,CASSLSGGSSYEQYF
TRBV29-1,TRBJ2-7,-,CSVESGDSYEQYF
TRBV2,TRBJ1-2,-,CASSGDIEGYTF
TRBV7-9,TRBJ1-2,-,CASSHTGQGEMSYGYTF
TRBV20-1,TRBJ1-2,-,CSASPVLYGYTF
TRBV5-1,TRBJ2-3,-,CASSLVPGGGGDTQYF
TRBV6-4,TRBJ1-2,-,CASSEFPTGQYGYTF
TRBV4-1,TRBJ2-7,-,CASSQTGTSDYEQYF
TRBV5-6,TRBJ1-1,-,CASSLAANEAFF
TRBV28,TRBJ2-7,-,CASSLFRDNSYEQYF
TRBV3-1/TRBV3-2,TRBJ2-2,few,CASSQAFTGTGELFF
TRBV11-2,TRBJ2-7,-,CASTDRGSYEQYF
TRBV5-6,TRBJ1-5,-,CASSLGWTLNQPQHF
TRBV2,TRBJ2-4,-,CASSEAGGLVHERRAKNIQYF
TRBV5-4,TRBJ1-1,once,CASSLRGDTEAFF
TRBV5-4,TRBJ2-1,-,CASSLEASGRRGEQFF
TRBV7-9,TRBJ2-1,-,CASSRTSGSYNEQFF
TRBV7-2,TRBJ2-1,-,CASSFLRELGEQFF
TRBV6-7,TRBJ2-7,-,CANATSGRWSYEQYF
TRBV24-1,TRBJ2-5,-,CATSDSPGTVYETQYF
TRBV5-4,TRBJ1-4,-,CASSLVPVDEKLFF
TRBV6-5,TRBJ2-2,-,CASRRSTGELFF
TRBV9,TRBJ1-2,-,CASSVEPGRLPYTF
TRBV6-5,TRBJ2-1,-,CASSRGRLSTNEQFF
TRBV6-5,TRBJ2-5,-,CASSLAGAGETQYF
TRBV3-1/TRBV3-2,TRBJ2-7,-,CASSQVGTRSYEQYF
TRBV7-6,TRBJ2-7,few,CASSPTAGESREQYF
TRBV30,TRBJ1-3,-,CAWSQRGGIGNTIYF
TRBV5-6,TRBJ1-4,-,CASSFKLGLTEKLFF